These 32 T cell receptor beta chains originate from one sample sequenced in a study of T-cell reconstitution after alpha-beta-depleted transplantation in children. The authors prepared the TCRbeta library with unique molecular identifiers. Each CDR3 protein is one row after TCRdb ran MiXCR on the PCR reads. This table has some 200,000 distinct CDR3 sequences, roughly 9.1% appearing once. Here the sequenced sample was PBMCs, mostly from graft donor cells, taken 360 days after TCRalphabeta/CD19-depleted stem cell transplant. The receptor source for this set is a male patient aged 2 to 9 who had a stem cell transplant for acute myeloid leukemia, so the T cells may come from the graft donor.

This clonotype was detected many times. V usage is TRBV29-1 and J usage is TRBJ2-3; D ambiguous. From germline, CDR1 is SQVTM and CDR2 ANQGSEA. V lost 7 bases and J 3 bases, leaving 17 bases between the germline ends. The CDR3 length is 14 residues. The CDR3 sequence: CSAGTTLPTDTQYF. The CDR3 bases are TGCAGCGCCGGCACGACTCTCCCAACAGATACGCAGTATTTT.

The chain couples TRBV10-3 to TRBJ2-7; D is undetermined. There are 14 residues in the CDR3. Looked up from germline, CDR1 is ENHRY and CDR2 is SYGVKD. Trimming removed 5 bases from V and 0 bases from J, with 11 bases in between. CDR3 loop: CAISTTSSSYEQYV. Written as DNA, the CDR3 is TGTGCCATCAGTACCACGAGCTCCTCCTACGAGCAGTACGTC.

Only a few counts were recorded for this clonotype. The V and J genes are TRBV14 and TRBJ2-5, with 11 bases matching TRBD2. CDR3 size: 16 residues. CDR1 SGHDN and CDR2 FVKESK come from the germline V gene. V dropped 1 base and J dropped 2; count of bases not matched to a gene: 3. This chain's CDR3 is CASSQGGTSGQETQYF. The DNA for the CDR3 is TGTGCCAGCAGCCAAGGGGGGACTAGCGGTCAAGAGACCCAGTACTTC.

The V gene is TRBV12-2, the J gene TRBJ2-7; the D segment call TRBD1 is taken from the table without a DNA check. TRBV12-2 is a pseudogene locus. The CDR3 sequence is 15 residues long. CDR3 residues: CASRLGQGAQDEQYV. The CDR3 coding sequence is TGTGCAAGTCGCTTAGGACAGGGGGCGCAGGACGAGCAGTACGTC.

This clonotype was observed many times. This chain uses TRBV29-1 with TRBJ1-3; no firm D call. The germline gives CDR1 SQVTM, CDR2 ANQGSEA. Trimming cost V 7 bases and J 7 bases, with 14 bases left between them. The CDR3 spans 12 residues. Here the CDR3 reads CSAALSVNTIYF. CDR3 bases: TGCAGCGCCGCCCTTTCGGTGAACACCATATATTTT.

The chain couples TRBV5-1 to TRBJ2-7; 8 nucleotides align to TRBD2. Germline CDR1 is SGHRS and CDR2 is YFSETQ. The CDR3 length is 15 residues. J lost 0 bases, V lost 5 bases, and 7 bases had no gene match. The CDR3 loop reads CASSFELADSYEQYF. The CDR3 region has the DNA TGCGCCAGCAGTTTCGAACTAGCGGACTCCTACGAGCAGTACTTC.

This clonotype has a handful of counts. The chain recombines TRBV12-3 or TRBV12-4 with TRBJ1-4; D possibly corresponds to TRBD1 (6 bases). CDR3 length equals 14 residues. V was cut by 2 bases and J by 5 bases, with 9 bases left in between. Here the CDR3 DNA reads TGTGCCAGCAGTTTAAGGGGGTCGAATGAAAAACTGTTTTTT. It translates to CASSLRGSNEKLFF.

The V and J genes are TRBV29-1 and TRBJ2-7; D not resolved. Germline CDR1 reads SQVTM; CDR2 reads ANQGSEA. This CDR3 is 13 amino acids long. Trimming cost V 5 bases and J 3 bases, with 14 bases left between them. CDR3 sequence reads: CSVLGVGGYEQYF. Here the CDR3 DNA reads TGCAGCGTTTTGGGTGTGGGTGGCTACGAGCAGTACTTC.

The table lists this clonotype with many counts. The genes are TRBV5-1 and TRBJ2-2; tentative D call: TRBD2 (6 bases). Trimming stripped 6 bases from V and 2 bases from J, with 14 bases between. The V gene's germline CDR1 is SGHRS and CDR2 YFSETQ. This CDR3 spans 15 amino acids. The CDR3 nucleotides read TGCGCCAGCAATCGGTATAGCGGAAACACCGGGGAGCTGTTTTTT. As protein: CASNRYSGNTGELFF.

J is TRBJ2-3 and V is TRBV10-3, with TRBD1 as a possible D gene (6 bases). This CDR3 has 17 residues. Trimming removed 0 bases from V and 8 bases from J, with 21 bases in between. The germline V gene encodes CDR1 ENHRY and CDR2 SYGVKD. CDR3 sequence: CAISESPDSYAWPTQYF. DNA for the CDR3: TGTGCCATCAGTGAGTCACCGGACAGCTATGCGTGGCCTACGCAGTATTTT.

This clonotype was picked up many times. The rearrangement links TRBV9 to TRBJ1-1; D remains ambiguous. Germline V gene sequence: CDR1 SGDLS, CDR2 YYNGEE. The V end was cut by 1 base, the J end by 5 bases, with 9 bases between. CDR3 length: 13 amino acids. CDR3 bases: TGTGCCAGCAGCGTACACCCCCTGACTGAAGCTTTCTTT. This encodes CASSVHPLTEAFF.

This clonotype was seen ten or more times. The rearrangement uses TRBV9 and TRBJ2-1; 10 bases match TRBD1. The CDR3 runs 15 residues. The J segment lost 4 bases and the V segment lost 2 bases, leaving 3 bases of the junction unmatched. Germline-derived CDR1 and CDR2 are SGDLS and YYNGEE. The CDR3: CASSVTGGAYNEQFF. As DNA, the CDR3 is TGTGCCAGCAGCGTGACAGGGGGCGCATACAATGAGCAGTTCTTC.

The chain combines TRBV12-3 or TRBV12-4 with TRBJ2-5; TRBD1 agrees at 9 bases. The V segment lost 4 bases and the J segment 5 bases; nucleotides outside the gene matches: 11. The CDR3 totals 16 residues. The CDR3 sequence is CASSSLQGASAETQYF. In DNA form, the CDR3 reads TGTGCCAGCAGTTCACTACAGGGGGCTAGCGCCGAGACCCAGTACTTC.

The sample holds many counts of this clonotype. The genes are TRBV20-1 and TRBJ2-1; no reliable D call. V lost 3 bases to trimming and J lost 7 bases, with 13 bases between them. Germline V gene sequence: CDR1 DFQATT, CDR2 SNEGSKA (reference sequence). This CDR3 spans 13 amino acids. In nucleotides, the CDR3 is TGCAGTGCTAGGGGCCGCACAAGAAATGAGCAGTTCTTC. Translated: CSARGRTRNEQFF.

This clonotype came up a few times. This chain connects TRBV18 to TRBJ2-2; D remains unclear. CDR1 KGHSH and CDR2 LQKENI come from the germline V gene. The CDR3 loop spans 15 amino acids. The V and J ends lost 6 bases and 0 bases respectively, with 11 bases between them. The CDR3 region is CASSNGFANTGELFF. Here the CDR3 DNA reads TGTGCCAGCTCTAATGGGTTCGCGAACACCGGGGAGCTGTTTTTT.

This clonotype has just a few counts. This rearrangement joins TRBV30 to TRBJ2-2, with D possibly being TRBD2 (6 bases). This CDR3 is 15 amino acids long. The V end lost 0 bases, the J end lost 6 bases, and 14 bases lay between the germline ends. Looked up from germline, CDR1 is GTSNPN and CDR2 is SVGIG (reference sequence). CDR3 DNA sequence: TGTGCCTGGAGTGTAGGAGGGCTAGCCGCCGGGGAGCTGTTTTTT. Translated: CAWSVGGLAAGELFF.

The chain employs TRBV29-1 and TRBJ1-5; TRBD1 aligns across 10 bases. Germline lookup yields CDR1 SQVTM and CDR2 ANQGSEA. The length of the CDR3 is 14 residues. V lost 7 bases to trimming and J lost 3 bases; unmatched junction nucleotides: 6. CDR3: CSARDRGPNQPQHF. The CDR3 coding sequence is TGCAGCGCGAGGGACAGGGGCCCCAATCAGCCCCAGCATTTT.

This clonotype was recorded many times. The chain links TRBV2 to TRBJ1-1; no definite D call. The CDR3 is 11 amino acids. In germline, CDR1 is SNHLY, CDR2 FYNNEI. V was pared by 10 bases and J by 1 base, with 7 bases between. The CDR3 nucleotides read TGTGCCAAGAAGGAGAACACTGAAGCTTTCTTT. This translates into CAKKENTEAFF.

The chain combines TRBV6-5 with TRBJ1-5; D might be TRBD1 (6 bases). With 4 bases removed from V and 0 bases from J, the gap between germline ends came to 16 bases. The germline CDR1 and CDR2 sequences are MNHEY and SVGAGI. The CDR3 runs to 17 residues. CDR3 nucleotides: TGTGCCAGCAGTTCATTACAGGGAAAGTATAGCAATCAGCCCCAGCATTTT. Translation gives CASSSLQGKYSNQPQHF.

The chain is built from TRBV6-5 and TRBJ2-5; D unclear. Trimming stripped 6 bases from V and 5 bases from J, with 10 bases between. Germline values: CDR1 MNHEY, CDR2 SVGAGI. CDR3 length: 12 amino acids. CDR3 in DNA: TGTGCCAGCAGCATCTTAGGGGAGACCCAGTACTTC. It translates to CASSILGETQYF.

Ten or more counts support this clonotype. This chain connects TRBV9 to TRBJ2-2; the D call may be TRBD1 or TRBD2 (5 bases each). The CDR3 length is 12 residues. From germline, CDR1 is SGDLS and CDR2 YYNGEE. Trimming removed 0 bases from V and 9 bases from J, with 6 bases in between. The CDR3 DNA follows: TGTGCCAGCAGCGTAGGGGACCGGGAGCTGTTTTTT. Translating gives CASSVGDRELFF.

This chain links TRBV2 with TRBJ2-1; 14 bases map to TRBD2. Germline CDR1 reads SNHLY; CDR2 reads FYNNEI. The CDR3 is made up of 15 amino acids. V trimming: 4 bases; J trimming: 4 bases; junction bases outside the gene matches: 0. CDR3 sequence: CASSGLAGGYNEQFF. Here the CDR3 DNA reads TGTGCCAGCAGTGGACTAGCGGGAGGGTACAATGAGCAGTTCTTC. The entire variable domain, with the rest obtained from reference TRBV2 and TRBJ2-1, is as follows: EPEVTQTPSHQVTQMGQEVILRCVPISNHLYFYWYRQILGQKVEFLVSFYNNEISEKSEIFDDQFSVERPDGSNFTLKIRSTKLEDSAMYFCASSGLAGGYNEQFFGPGTRLTVL.

This clonotype has at least ten counts. The V gene is TRBV7-2, the J gene TRBJ1-2; unclear D gene. Germline-derived CDR1 and CDR2 are SGHTA and FQGNSA. There are 13 residues in the CDR3. The ends were cut back, 1 base at V and 8 bases at J, with 11 bases in the middle. The CDR3: CASSLDPGRGYTF. CDR3 DNA sequence: TGTGCCAGCAGCTTAGATCCAGGCCGCGGCTACACCTTC.

This clonotype was detected only a few times. V gene TRBV4-3 combines with J gene TRBJ2-3; D is tentatively TRBD1 or TRBD2 (5 bases each). CDR1 and CDR2 from the germline V gene are LGHNA and YSLEER. This CDR3 is 14 amino acids long. The V and J ends lost 4 bases and 6 bases respectively, with 14 bases between them. The chain's CDR3 is CASSRGHPGDTQYF. In DNA form, the CDR3 reads TGCGCCAGCAGCCGGGGCCACCCGGGGGATACGCAGTATTTT.

The J gene is TRBJ2-7, the V gene TRBV29-1; possible D gene TRBD1, 6 bases. In germline, CDR1 is SQVTM, CDR2 ANQGSEA. This CDR3 has 14 residues. Trimming removed 2 bases at V and 0 bases at J, with 11 bases between. CDR3 residues: CSVELGTNSYEQYF. The CDR3 DNA reads TGCAGCGTTGAATTAGGGACAAACTCCTACGAGCAGTACTTC.

This clonotype was detected ten times or more. The rearrangement uses TRBV18 and TRBJ2-3, with D perhaps matching TRBD2 (5 bases). Trimming cost V 4 bases and J 0 bases, with 14 bases left between them. Germline V gene lookup returns CDR1 KGHSH and CDR2 LQKENI. CDR3 length equals 16 residues. The CDR3 loop is CASSLEGFSSTDTQYF. CDR3 DNA: TGTGCCAGCTCACTTGAGGGCTTTTCTAGCACAGATACGCAGTATTTT.

This clonotype has a handful of counts. V and J are TRBV12-3 or TRBV12-4 and TRBJ1-1; TRBD1 might be the D (6 bases). Trimming stripped 3 bases from V and 1 base from J, with 9 bases between. CDR3 length equals 14 residues. The CDR3 DNA follows: TGTGCCAGCAGTTTTCAGGGGACGAACACTGAAGCTTTCTTT. This encodes CASSFQGTNTEAFF.

The sample holds a few counts of this clonotype. V is TRBV29-1 and J is TRBJ1-4; D is ambiguous. The CDR3 loop spans 13 amino acids. The V gene's germline CDR1 is SQVTM and CDR2 ANQGSEA. V lost 4 bases and J lost 8, with 14 bases in between. CDR3 coding DNA: TGCAGCGTTGGTTCGGGTGTTGGAGAAAAACTGTTTTTT. The encoded protein is CSVGSGVGEKLFF.

This clonotype appeared many times. The chain combines TRBV5-1 with TRBJ2-7; 8 bases fit TRBD2. The CDR3 has 15 residues. V shed 0 bases, J shed 3 bases, and the junction held 5 bases outside the gene matches. Germline-derived CDR1 and CDR2 are SGHRS and YFSETQ. The chain's CDR3 is CASSLGEREIYEQYF. CDR3 nucleotide sequence: TGCGCCAGCAGCTTGGGCGAGCGGGAGATCTACGAGCAGTACTTC.

The gene calls are TRBV7-6 and TRBJ2-1; 7 bases are shared with TRBD2. CDR3 length: 17 amino acids. V shed 0 bases and J 2 bases; nucleotides not matched to a gene: 7. Per germline, CDR1 SGHVS and CDR2 FNYEAQ. The chain's CDR3 is CASSLARSSGTYNEQFF. The DNA for the CDR3 is TGTGCCAGCAGCTTAGCGAGGTCTAGCGGCACCTACAATGAGCAGTTCTTC.

There are many counts of this clonotype. This chain links TRBV5-4 with TRBJ2-1, with TRBD2 matching 7 bases. Germline-derived CDR1 and CDR2 are SGHNT and YYREEE (reference sequence). Losses at the gene ends were 1 base for V and 5 bases for J; bases not matched to a gene: 3. The CDR3 has 14 amino acids. CDR3: CASSLKRGDNEQFF. DNA of the CDR3: TGTGCCAGCAGCTTGAAACGGGGGGACAATGAGCAGTTCTTC.

This clonotype was detected many times. The chain couples TRBV10-3 to TRBJ2-2; 9 bases map to TRBD2. CDR3 length equals 14 residues. The V gene's germline CDR1 is ENHRY and CDR2 SYGVKD. V shed 6 bases, J shed 1 base, and the junction held 0 bases outside the gene matches. The CDR3 DNA is TGTGCCATCAGGACTAGCGGGAACACCGGGGAGCTGTTTTTT. Encoded protein: CAIRTSGNTGELFF.